Sequencing of this TCR beta chain was carried out in a study of human T cells and chemical hapten exposure (dated by TCRdb to 2020 to 2023). Concerning the study at large: For sensitization, 2% DPC in acetone was applied to an approximately 2 cm by approximately 2 cm area of upper inner arm skin. Libraries were pooled for sequencing, and variation in per-sample TCR yields was attributed mainly to small differences in library volumes within the pool. Blood samples were taken from patients before sensitization (week 0) and then at 2, 6 and about 24 weeks after DPC sensitization. Weekly therapeutic DPC doses were additionally applied to the scalp of patients throughout the roughly 25-week study period. Blood for TCR sequencing was provided by twenty-nine alopecia patients at one to four time points (pre-sensitization, 2, 6 and 24 weeks). Patch testing was done on the upper back using Finn chambers containing 0.01% DPC, and results were scored after 6 days according to International Contact Dermatitis Research Group standards. Alopecia areata with under or over 50% scalp involvement, alopecia totalis and alopecia universalis were represented in the patient cohort, which was mostly female. The study tracked peripheral blood TCR repertoire changes in vivo during primary and secondary sensitization to the hapten diphenylcyclopropenone (DPC) in alopecia patients.

To prepare the library, RACE was applied. The sample was run on a NextSeq 500. During library preparation, unique molecular identifiers were attached to individual cDNA molecules so that TCRs could be counted quantitatively and reproducibly. From each blood RNA sample, both TCR alpha and TCR beta chains were sequenced. As for the original processing: The median number of TCRs per sample was roughly 100,000, ranging from roughly 20,000 to 690,600. The Decombinator software suite was used to annotate the V, J and CDR3 of the TCR reads. For the PS versus PT1 abundance plots, all samples were subsampled to the same number of TCRs (28,000). TCRs were defined as expanded if absent before sensitization and observed at least eight times at the 2-week time point. In TCRdb, the public reads were trimmed at Q25 with fastp and aligned with MiXCR, with productive beta chains retained. Entries are consolidated by CDR3 protein sequence, retaining the most common genes and DNA. These V and J calls derive from TCRdb rather than the authors' analysis. The sample table contains some 360,000 distinct CDR3 sequences; only one count was recorded for less than 6.5% of them. The ten largest account for about 2.5% of the sample.

Study-wide conclusions, independent of this receptor: Alopecia, a presumed autoimmune disease, was present in all patients, so the immune response of the patients might differ from that of healthy individuals. After repeated subsampling, changes were observed in the strength of the expansion versus patch-test correlation and in the threshold at which the correlation became significant. Significantly more large CDR3 similarity clusters were formed by expanded TCRs than by pre-sensitization or healthy control sets, consistent with antigen-driven responses. The number of TCRs above 1 in 1000 frequency did not change with DPC sensitization; there was no evidence of global repertoire structure alterations. The number of PT1 expanded TCRs positively correlated with patch test score, significant at thresholds 8, 16 and 32 but not 4.

Note on this clonotype: Its antigen is not yet known. Base qualities are not at hand, and no much larger clone is one base apart.

The time point label, read with the paper, signifies: pre-sensitization, week 0. The sample's treatment or condition, from its label and the paper: therapeutic diphenylcyclopropenone sensitization with weekly scalp DPC. Blood at each patch-test visit was drawn before the patch test was applied. Patients were eligible if aged 18 to 70, diagnosed with alopecia and judged suitable for DPC therapy, and pregnant patients were excluded. Unfractionated whole blood was collected in Tempus Blood RNA tubes, and total RNA was extracted from that blood. The germline V gene (reference sequence) supplies CDR1 SEHNR and CDR2 FQNEAQ. From V the trimming removes 4 bases and from J it removes 6 bases, while the gene matches leave 6 bases of the junction unaccounted for. The CDR3 covers 16 residues, taking in both the cysteine and the phenylalanine. The only DNA kept is the CDR3, 48 bases in frame from the first base.

This receptor was obtained from a woman in her forties or fifties with alopecia areata. Some clones in this sample may be carry-over from other donors' samples. Recombination linked TRBV7-9 to TRBJ2-1, and TRBD2 aligns with 13 junction nucleotides. The sequencing here drew on whole blood, taken in connection with sensitization to the hapten diphenylcyclopropenone (DPC). The nucleotides are TGTGCCAGCAGCTCCCCAACTAGCGGGAGGGCCAATGAGCAGTTCTTC. It translates as CASSSPTSGRANEQFF. With all but the CDR3 taken from the reference TRBV7-9 and TRBJ2-1 genes, the full variable domain is: DTGVSQNPRHKITKRGQNVTFRCDPISEHNRLYWYRQTLGQGPEFLTYFQNEAQLEKSRLLSDRFSAERPKGSFSTLEIQRTEQGDSAMYLCASSSPTSGRANEQFFGPGTRLTVL.